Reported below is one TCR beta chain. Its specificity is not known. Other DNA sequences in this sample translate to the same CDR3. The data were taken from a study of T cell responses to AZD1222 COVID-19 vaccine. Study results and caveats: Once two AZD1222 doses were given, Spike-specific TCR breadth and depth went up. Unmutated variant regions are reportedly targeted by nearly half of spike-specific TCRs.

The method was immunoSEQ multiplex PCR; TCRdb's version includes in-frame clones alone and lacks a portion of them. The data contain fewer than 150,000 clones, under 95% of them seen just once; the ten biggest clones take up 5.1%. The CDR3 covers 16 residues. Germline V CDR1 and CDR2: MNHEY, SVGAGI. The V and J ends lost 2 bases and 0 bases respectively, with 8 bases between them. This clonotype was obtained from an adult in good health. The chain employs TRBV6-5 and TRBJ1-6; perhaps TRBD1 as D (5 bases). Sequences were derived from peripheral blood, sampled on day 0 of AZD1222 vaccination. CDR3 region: CASSYGGSSYNSPLHF. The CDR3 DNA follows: TGTGCCAGCAGTTACGGGGGTAGCTCCTATAATTCACCCCTCCACTTT.